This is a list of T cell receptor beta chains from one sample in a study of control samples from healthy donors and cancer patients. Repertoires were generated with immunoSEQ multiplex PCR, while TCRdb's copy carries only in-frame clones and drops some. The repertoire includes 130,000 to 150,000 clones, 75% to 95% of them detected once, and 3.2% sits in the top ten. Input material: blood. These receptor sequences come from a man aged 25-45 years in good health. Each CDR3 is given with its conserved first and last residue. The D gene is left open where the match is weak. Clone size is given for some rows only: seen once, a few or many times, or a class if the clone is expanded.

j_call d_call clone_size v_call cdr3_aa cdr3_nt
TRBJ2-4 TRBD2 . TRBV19 CASRKTSVGTKNIQYF TGTGCCAGTAGGAAGACTAGCGTGGGGACCAAAAACATTCAGTACTTC
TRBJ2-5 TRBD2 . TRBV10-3 CAISEGGGQETQYF TGTGCCATCAGTGAGGGCGGGGGTCAAGAGACCCAGTACTTC
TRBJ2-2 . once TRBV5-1 CASSLALGTGELFF TGCGCCAGCAGCTTGGCCTTAGGGACAGGGGAGCTGTTTTTT
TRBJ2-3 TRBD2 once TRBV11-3 CASSLESFREATDTQYF TGTGCCAGCAGCTTAGAGTCGTTTCGGGAGGCCACAGATACGCAGTATTTT
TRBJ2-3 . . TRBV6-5 CASSPGGSTDTQYF TGTGCCAGCAGTCCGGGGGGCTCCACAGATACGCAGTATTTT
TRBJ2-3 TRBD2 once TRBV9 CASSVDTSGGAKDTQYF TGTGCCAGCAGCGTAGACACGAGCGGGGGGGCGAAAGATACGCAGTATTTT
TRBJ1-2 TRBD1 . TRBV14 CASSTRTGGRANYGYTF TGTGCCAGCAGCACCCGGACAGGGGGTCGAGCTAACTATGGCTACACCTTC
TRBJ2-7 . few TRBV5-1 CASSIIRQAGTGGYEQYF TGCGCCAGCAGCATCATTAGACAAGCCGGGACTGGGGGTTACGAGCAGTACTTC
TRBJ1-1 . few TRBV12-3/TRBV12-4 CASLADTEAFF TGTGCCAGCCTAGCGGACACTGAAGCTTTCTTT
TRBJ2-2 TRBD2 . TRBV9 CASSVRLAGDTGELFF TGTGCCAGCAGCGTGCGACTAGCGGGGGATACCGGGGAGCTGTTTTTT
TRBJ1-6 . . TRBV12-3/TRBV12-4 CASSPERNSPLHF TGTGCCAGCAGCCCCGAGAGGAATTCACCCCTCCACTTT
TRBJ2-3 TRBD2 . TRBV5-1 CASSGGGSSGGTDTQYF TGCGCCAGCAGCGGCGGCGGGTCTAGCGGGGGCACAGATACGCAGTATTTT
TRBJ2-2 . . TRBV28 CASTAPKDSTTLDGELFF TGTGCCAGCACCGCTCCTAAGGACTCTACTACCTTGGACGGGGAGCTGTTTTTT
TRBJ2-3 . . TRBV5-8 CASSIFGQGTDTQYF TGTGCCAGCAGCATCTTTGGGCAGGGCACAGATACGCAGTATTTT
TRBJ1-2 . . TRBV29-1 CSVAQGRGGYTF TGCAGCGTGGCTCAGGGACGGGGAGGCTACACCTTC
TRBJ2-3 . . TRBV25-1 CASSAHRGFLADTQYF .
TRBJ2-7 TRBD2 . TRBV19 CASSWGTSGVYEQYF TGTGCCAGTAGTTGGGGGACTAGCGGGGTCTACGAGCAGTACTTC
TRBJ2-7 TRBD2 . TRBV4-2 CASSQLRGVVEQYF TGTGCCAGCAGCCAATTGCGGGGGGTGGTGGAGCAGTACTTC
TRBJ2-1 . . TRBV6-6 CASSYWGTSYNEQFF TGTGCCAGCAGTTACTGGGGAACCTCCTACAATGAGCAGTTCTTC
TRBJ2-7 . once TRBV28 CASSRLSYEQYF TGTGCCAGCAGTCGACTCTCCTACGAGCAGTACTTC
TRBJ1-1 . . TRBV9 CASSVGGATEAFF TGTGCCAGCAGCGTAGGCGGGGCCACTGAAGCTTTCTTT
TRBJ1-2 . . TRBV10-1 CASDYGYTF TGCGCAAGCGACTATGGCTACACCTTC
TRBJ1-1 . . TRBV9 CASSVAWGTEAFF TGTGCCAGCAGCGTAGCTTGGGGCACTGAAGCTTTCTTT
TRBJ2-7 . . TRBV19 CATRDSYSYEQYF TGTGCCACCCGGGACTCCTACTCCTACGAGCAGTACTTC
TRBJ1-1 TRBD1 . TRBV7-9 CASSLGQGTEAFF TGTGCCAGCAGCTTAGGACAGGGGACTGAAGCTTTCTTT
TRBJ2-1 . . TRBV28 CASSLGYSSYNEQFF TGTGCCAGCAGTTTAGGGTACAGCTCCTACAATGAGCAGTTCTTC
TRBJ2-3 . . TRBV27 CASSLGYTQYF TGTGCCAGCAGTCTAGGATATACGCAGTATTTT
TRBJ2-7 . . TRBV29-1 CSVPGRGAYEQYF TGCAGCGTTCCGGGCAGGGGGGCATACGAGCAGTACTTC
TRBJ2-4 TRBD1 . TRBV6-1 CASSVGTGLAKNIQYF TGTGCCAGCAGTGTAGGGACAGGACTAGCCAAAAACATTCAGTACTTC
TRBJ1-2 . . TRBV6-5 CASSRAGGITNGYTF TGTGCCAGCAGTAGGGCCGGGGGAATAACGAATGGCTACACCTTC
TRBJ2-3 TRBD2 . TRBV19 CASSKLAGGTDTQYF TGTGCCAGTAGTAAACTAGCGGGGGGCACAGATACGCAGTATTTT
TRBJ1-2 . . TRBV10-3 CAISELEGYGYTF TGTGCCATCAGTGAGTTGGAGGGCTATGGCTACACCTTC
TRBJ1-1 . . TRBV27 CASSSRLEMNTEAFF TGTGCCAGCAGTTCGAGACTAGAAATGAACACTGAAGCTTTCTTT
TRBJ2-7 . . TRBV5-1 CASSFGTEPYEQYF TGCGCCAGCAGCTTCGGGACTGAACCCTACGAGCAGTACTTC
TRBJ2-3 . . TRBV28 CASSLSSGTDTQYF TGTGCCAGCAGTTTATCCAGCGGCACAGATACGCAGTATTTT
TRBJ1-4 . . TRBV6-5 CASSPPNRPGKLFF TGTGCCAGCAGCCCCCCCAACCGGCCGGGAAAACTGTTTTTT
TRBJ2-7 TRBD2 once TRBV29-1 CSASLAGREQYF TGCAGCGCCTCACTAGCGGGGAGGGAGCAGTACTTC
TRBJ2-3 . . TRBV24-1 CATSDLPGVRADTQYF TGTGCCACCAGTGATTTGCCAGGGGTTCGTGCAGATACGCAGTATTTT
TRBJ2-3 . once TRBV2 CASRYSFSTDTQYF TGTGCCAGCAGGTACAGCTTTAGCACAGATACGCAGTATTTT
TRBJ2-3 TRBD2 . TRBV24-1 CATSLAGGQIDTQYF TGTGCCACCAGTTTAGCGGGGGGGCAGATAGATACGCAGTATTTT